This T cell receptor beta chain comes out of a study of cytomegalovirus exposure and HLA in healthy donors. Regarding the study as a whole: The investigators catalogued 164 TCR beta chains as cytomegalovirus-associated.

A note on this clone: Its antigen remains unidentified.

PCR used 60 Vbeta primers and 13 Jbeta primers. This table comes from immunoSEQ multiplex PCR, and its TCRdb copy is limited to in-frame clones, with some not included. The data contain 60,000 to 85,000 clones, around 79% of them singletons. The length of the CDR3 is 14 residues. V lost 6 bases, J lost 3 bases, and 5 bases stayed unmatched. Germline CDR1 LNHDA, CDR2 SQIVND (reference sequence). The source material was PBMCs. The TCR originated in a man aged 40-50 years in good health and CMV-seronegative. The chain joins TRBV19 to TRBJ1-5, with 7 bases matching TRBD1. The CDR3 is CASRTGTANQPQHF. The CDR3 DNA is TGTGCCAGTAGAACCGGGACAGCCAATCAGCCCCAGCATTTT. Using reference TRBV19 and TRBJ1-5 for the parts outside the CDR3, the full variable domain is DGGITQSPKYLFRKEGQNVTLSCEQNLNHDAMYWYRQDPGQGLRLIYYSQIVNDFQKGDIAEGYSVSREKKESFPLTVTSAQKNPTAFYLCASRTGTANQPQHFGDGTRLSIL.